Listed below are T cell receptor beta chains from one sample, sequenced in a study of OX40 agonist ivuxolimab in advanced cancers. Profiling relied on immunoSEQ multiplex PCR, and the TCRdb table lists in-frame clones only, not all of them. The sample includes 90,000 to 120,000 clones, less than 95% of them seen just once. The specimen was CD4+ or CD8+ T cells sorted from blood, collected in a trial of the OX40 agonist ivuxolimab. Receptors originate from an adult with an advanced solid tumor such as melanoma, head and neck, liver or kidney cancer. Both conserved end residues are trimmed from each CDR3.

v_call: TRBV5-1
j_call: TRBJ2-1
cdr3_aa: ASSSSPGQHYNEQF

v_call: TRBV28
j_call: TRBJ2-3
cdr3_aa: ASSYRNTQY

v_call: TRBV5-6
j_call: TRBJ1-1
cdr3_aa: ASSFGTGAEGTEAF

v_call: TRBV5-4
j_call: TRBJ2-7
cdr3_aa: ASSLSVAGGSSYEQY

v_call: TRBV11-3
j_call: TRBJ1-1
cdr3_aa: ASSLVAVFRKNTEAF

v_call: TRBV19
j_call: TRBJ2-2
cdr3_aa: ASSIEGSAGELF

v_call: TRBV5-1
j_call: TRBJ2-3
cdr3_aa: ASSLWTSGTDTQY

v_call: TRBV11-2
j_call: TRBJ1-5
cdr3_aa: ASSSDTYQPQH

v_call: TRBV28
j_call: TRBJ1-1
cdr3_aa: ASSLGQMNTEAF

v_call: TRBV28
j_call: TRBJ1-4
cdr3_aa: ASSLMGSDEKLF

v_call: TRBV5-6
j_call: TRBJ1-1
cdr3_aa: ASSLAENTEAF

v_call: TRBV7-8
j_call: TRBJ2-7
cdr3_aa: ASSPRDNSYEQY

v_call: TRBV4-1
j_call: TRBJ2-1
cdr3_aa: ASSPRLDSYNEQF

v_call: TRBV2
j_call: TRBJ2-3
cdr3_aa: ASRVAGGPTYTQY

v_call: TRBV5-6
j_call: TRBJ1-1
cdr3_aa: ASSSLVPNTEAF

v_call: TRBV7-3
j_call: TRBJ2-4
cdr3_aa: ASSTGTPEPSIQY

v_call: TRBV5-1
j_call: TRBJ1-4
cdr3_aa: ASSAEGTTNEKLF

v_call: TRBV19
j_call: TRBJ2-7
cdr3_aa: ASTTRTGLVYEQY

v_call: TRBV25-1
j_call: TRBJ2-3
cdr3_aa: ASSESNLAGGPADTQY

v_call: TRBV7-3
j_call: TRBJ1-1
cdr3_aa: ASSRQGNTEAF

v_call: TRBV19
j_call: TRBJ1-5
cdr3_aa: ASTMALGVGQPQH

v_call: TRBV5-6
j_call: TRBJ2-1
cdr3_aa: ASSWAAGLYNEQF

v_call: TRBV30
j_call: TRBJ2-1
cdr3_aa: AWNQGTSGRTVGNEQF

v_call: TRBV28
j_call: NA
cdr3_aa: ASSLWEAGGPDEQY

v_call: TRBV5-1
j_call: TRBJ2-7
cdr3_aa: ASSLGTASYYEQY

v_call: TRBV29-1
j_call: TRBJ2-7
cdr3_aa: SVEDKISYEQY

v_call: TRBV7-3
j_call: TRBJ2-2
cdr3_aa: ASSLGGTTNTGELF

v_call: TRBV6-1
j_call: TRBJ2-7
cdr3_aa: ASSEGTQHFSEQY

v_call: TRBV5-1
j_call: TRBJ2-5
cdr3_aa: ASSSTPVSGTGTQY

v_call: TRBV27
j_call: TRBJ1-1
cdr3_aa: ASSLSIQGENTEAF

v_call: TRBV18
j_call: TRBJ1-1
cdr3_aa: ASSEEGPYTEAF

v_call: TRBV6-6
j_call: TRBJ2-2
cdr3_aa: ASSYGTANTGELF

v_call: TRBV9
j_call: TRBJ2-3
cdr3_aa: ASSSRGAGGRGTDTQY

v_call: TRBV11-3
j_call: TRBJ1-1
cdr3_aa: ASTLDGGNTEAF

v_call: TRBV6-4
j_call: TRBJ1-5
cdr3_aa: ASSLQERYQPQH

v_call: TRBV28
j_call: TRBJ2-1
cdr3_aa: ASSEGVRNEQF

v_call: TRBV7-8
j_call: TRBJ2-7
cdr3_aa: ASSPQLAGGLYEQY

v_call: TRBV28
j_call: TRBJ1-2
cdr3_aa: ASSFHGYT

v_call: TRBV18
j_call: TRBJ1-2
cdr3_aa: ASSPAMYLDGYT

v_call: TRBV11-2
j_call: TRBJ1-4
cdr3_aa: ASSGSGFTNEKLF

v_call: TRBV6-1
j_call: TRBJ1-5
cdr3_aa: AIPGHPYSNQPQH

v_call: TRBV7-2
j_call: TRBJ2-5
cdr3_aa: ASSPDKPIRETQY

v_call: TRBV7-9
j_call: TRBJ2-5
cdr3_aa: ASSPKRRQQETQY

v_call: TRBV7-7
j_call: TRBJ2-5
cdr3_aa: ASSLARQETQY

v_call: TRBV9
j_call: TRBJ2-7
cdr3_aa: ASSPALGYEQY

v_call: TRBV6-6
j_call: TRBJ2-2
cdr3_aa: ASSQLRGELF

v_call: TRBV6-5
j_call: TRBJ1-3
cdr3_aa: ASISGTSGNTIY

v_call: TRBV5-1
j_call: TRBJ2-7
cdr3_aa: ASSSIKPGQGSYEQY

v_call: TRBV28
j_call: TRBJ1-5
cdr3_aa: ASRKTWGQNYSNQPQH

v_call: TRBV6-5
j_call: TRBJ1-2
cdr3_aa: ASSYSRQENYGYT

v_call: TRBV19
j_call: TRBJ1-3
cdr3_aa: ATDRRESSGNTIY

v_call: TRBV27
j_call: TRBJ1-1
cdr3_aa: ASSWSHNTEAF

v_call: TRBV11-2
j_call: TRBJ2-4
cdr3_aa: ASSSTIAKNIQY

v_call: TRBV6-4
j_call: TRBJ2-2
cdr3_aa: ASSEDPANTGELF

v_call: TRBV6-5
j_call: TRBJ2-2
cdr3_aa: ASRETGVNTGELF

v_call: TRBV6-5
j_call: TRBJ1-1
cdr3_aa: ASSYGKVGSTEAF

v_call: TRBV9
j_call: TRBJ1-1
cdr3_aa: ASSVGDRVTEAF

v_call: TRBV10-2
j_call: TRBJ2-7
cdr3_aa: ASKRRDSSYEQY

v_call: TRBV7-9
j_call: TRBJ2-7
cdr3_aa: ASSLITSGRVEQY

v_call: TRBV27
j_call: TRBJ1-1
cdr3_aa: ASSTRGNTEAF